The following is a T cell receptor beta chain sequence with its context. V lost 3 bases and J lost 4, with 16 bases in between. The CDR3 length is 15 residues. The germline CDR1 and CDR2 sequences are SGHDT and YYEEEE. This entry belongs to a study of cytomegalovirus exposure and HLA in healthy donors. The PCR made use of 60 Vbeta and 13 Jbeta primers. Profiled with immunoSEQ multiplex PCR; TCRdb holds only in-frame clones, not every one. The profile shows some 210,000 clones, approximately 80% of them singletons. V usage is TRBV5-6 and J usage is TRBJ1-2, with D perhaps matching TRBD1 (5 bases). The source of this sequence is a male donor in good health and CMV-seronegative. Specimen: PBMCs. The CDR3 is CASSSGGVGPYGYTF. DNA for the CDR3: TGTGCCAGCAGCTCTGGGGGGGTCGGTCCCTATGGCTACACCTTC.